This record concerns one TCR beta chain sequence. In this sample, this clone turned up a few times. This receptor's antigen is unknown. No per-base quality is available; no much larger clone lies one base away. The sample originates from a study of beta chain features in type 1 diabetes (dated by TCRdb to between 2017 and 2018). Regarding the study in general: Mean age, gender distribution, total cell number and subset yield were not different between patients and healthy donors. A total of roughly 100 million sorted cells were examined across all samples, and the number of cells per subset was strongly correlated with RNA yield. Whereas all 28 donors provided naive and central memory subsets, regulatory and stem cell-like memory subsets were isolated from just 8 patients and about eight healthy donors. In the study, TCRB repertoires of sorted circulating CD4+ T cell subsets from recently diagnosed type 1 diabetes patients were compared with those of matched healthy donors. Points the paper makes about the study in general: PCR may preferentially amplify shorter templates, but because patient and control samples were amplified and corrected together, any resulting skew would affect both groups equally. Naive, central memory and regulatory TCRB repertoires appeared to be more similar among patients than among healthy donors. At VDJ recombination sites, type 1 diabetes patients had fewer insertions and more deleted nucleotides, which implies abnormalities in thymic rearrangement. Because small numbers of individuals were included in the HLA sub-analyses, any influence of HLA type on TCRB rearrangement was left unresolved. Because cDNA was sequenced instead of genomic DNA, highly expressing activated cells could be over-represented, though the groups showed no difference in activation or CD3 levels. A moderate but significant shortening of TCRB CDR3 length was observed in type 1 diabetes patients in all four CD4+ subsets.

The High Capacity cDNA Reverse Transcription Kit was used to reverse transcribe all of the isolated RNA, meaning that expressed TCRB transcripts were what got sequenced. Deep immunoSEQ sequencing was applied to naive, central memory and regulatory T cell samples, giving an average of around 3.8 million total reads per sample. Sorted cells were lysed in RLT buffer, and RNA was extracted using DNase-treated RNeasy Micro or Mini kits according to cell number. Each cell subset was processed on its own to prevent cross-contamination, while patient and healthy donor samples were processed together. Using the immunoSEQ multiplex PCR, TCRB sequences were amplified from cDNA into 87-bp fragments spanning the CDR3 region. The amplicons were sequenced using the Illumina HiSeq platform. Turning to the authors' computational methods: Synthetic template baselines were used to correct PCR bias computationally, reads within Hamming distance 2 were collapsed together, and singletons that could not be merged were discarded. Reads were aligned against IMGT so that V, D and J genes, CDR3 length and insertions or deletions at six rearrangement sites could be assigned. Clonotype counts were normalized to sorted cell number within each subset before computing true diversity and Gini coefficients with the tcR R package. Repertoire sharing was quantified using the overlap coefficient calculated on TCRB nucleotide sequences. Out-of-frame TCRB sequences from naive cells were analyzed as a proxy for the pre-selection repertoire. The source is immuneACCESS, and TCRdb retained only in-frame sequences with V and J called. Part of the clones is not carried over; for the studies checked, unresolved V genes explain less than half of this, and the remainder is unexplained. V and J calls and clone size are those listed in that table; D and trimming were worked out from the DNA. For this sample the table gives 400,000 to 450,000 clones, of which about 15% were detected only once. In total, the top ten clones hold roughly 0.033% of the sample.

The CDR3 starts with the cysteine, ends with the phenylalanine, and has 13 residues. Here the CDR3 DNA is all that survives: 39 bases in frame from base 1. The germline V gene encodes CDR1 SGHTA and CDR2 FQGNSA. V and J are truncated by 6 bases and 8 bases respectively, leaving an intervening sequence of 16 bases. Each donor gave one peripheral blood draw, averaging approximately 110 mL, which was collected into heparinised tubes. A BD FACSAria II and a panel including CD45RO, CCR7, CD25, CD127, CD95 and CD27 were used to sort naive, central memory, regulatory and stem cell-like memory CD4+ T cells. Purity was above 98% for every sorted population. PBMCs were separated immediately by Lymphoprep density gradient centrifugation and were stained directly, without being cultured. Samples were stained and sorted in pairs, with one healthy donor and one patient per experiment, so that batch effects were minimized.

The chain was built from TRBV7-2 and TRBJ1-2; the best D guess is TRBD1, with 5 bases matching. The sequence was collected from a man aged 30 to 45 in good health. Sequencing was carried out using naive CD4+ T cells from blood. Sample cell subset or site, as interpreted from the label and publication: true naive CD4+ T cells. This receptor carries the CDR3 CASSFDSSGGYTF. The DNA sequence follows: TGTGCCAGCAGTTTTGACAGCTCAGGGGGCTACACCTTC.